The subject of this entry is one T cell receptor (beta chain). J was trimmed by 2 bases and V by 8 bases; bases with no gene match: 10. Germline lookup yields CDR1 LNHDA and CDR2 SQIVND (reference sequence). CDR3 length equals 16 residues. This sample was taken from a study of blood T cell repertoires in COVID-19. Sequencing used immunoSEQ multiplex PCR; TCRdb keeps in-frame clones, though not all of them. Among under 50,000 clones listed, about 92% were seen once. The J gene is TRBJ1-5, the V gene TRBV19, with 9 bases aligning to TRBD1. What was sequenced was peripheral blood. The receptor was isolated from a man in his sixties with COVID-19, enrolled during active disease. The CDR3 coding sequence is TGTGCCAGTTCTCCACAGGGGGCTAGGGGCAATCAGCCCCAGCATTTT. This sequence encodes CASSPQGARGNQPQHF.